This is a list of T cell receptor beta chains from one sample in a study of blood T cell repertoires in COVID-19. This table comes from immunoSEQ multiplex PCR, and its TCRdb copy is limited to in-frame clones, with some not included. The sample contains about 78,000 clones, under 80% of which appear only once. The sample taken for sequencing was peripheral blood. The source of these receptors is a human donor in a cohort sampled during active COVID-19. Each CDR3 is given with its conserved first and last residue. A D gene is named only where the DNA matches it firmly. Clone size, where shown, is once, few, many, or a class for clones that have expanded.

j_gene	v_gene	abundance	d_gene	CDR3nt	CDR3aa
TRBJ2-7	TRBV27	NA	NA	TGTGCCAGCAGCCCGAGGTGGCCGGGGGGCAGAGGGGAGCAGTACTTC	CASSPRWPGGRGEQYF
TRBJ2-3	TRBV11-2	NA	TRBD2	TGTGCCAGCAGCTTAGTAGCGGGGGCCACAGATACGCAGTATTTT	CASSLVAGATDTQYF
TRBJ2-6	TRBV2	NA	TRBD1	TGTGCCAGCAGTGCCAGGGGGAACTCTGGGGCCAACGTCCTGACTTTC	CASSARGNSGANVLTF
TRBJ1-6	TRBV28	NA	NA	TGTGCCAGCAACCCCTCTACAGGCTTGGGGGCCCTATATAATTCACCCCTCCACTTT	CASNPSTGLGALYNSPLHF
TRBJ2-7	TRBV19	NA	TRBD1	TGTGCCAGTAGTATAGACACAGGGGGCGTTTACGAGCAGTACTTC	CASSIDTGGVYEQYF
TRBJ1-4	TRBV4-3	once	NA	TGCGCCAGCAGCCAAGATCCAAGGGGTAGGGAAAAACTGTTTTTT	CASSQDPRGREKLFF
TRBJ1-6	TRBV30	NA	TRBD1	TGTGCCTGGAGCGCCCCCGGGACAGGGATTAGCTCCTATAATTCACCCCTCCACTTT	CAWSAPGTGISSYNSPLHF
TRBJ1-2	TRBV18	NA	NA	TGTGCCAGCTCAACTGACAGTCTCTATGGCTACACCTTC	CASSTDSLYGYTF
TRBJ1-2	TRBV2	NA	NA	TGTGCCAGCAGTGAACTGGCACCAGTTAACTATGGCTACACCTTC	CASSELAPVNYGYTF
TRBJ2-3	TRBV6-1	NA	NA	TGTGCCAGCAGTGAATTTGGTCGGGCGGGGAGCACAGATACGCAGTATTTT	CASSEFGRAGSTDTQYF
TRBJ2-3	TRBV11-3	NA	NA	TGTGCCAGCAGCTTGGGCGGGGCTAGCACAGATACGCAGTATTTT	CASSLGGASTDTQYF
TRBJ2-7	TRBV11-3	NA	TRBD1	TGTGCCAGCACCCTGGGGGGGACAGGGACGTACGAGCAGTACTTC	CASTLGGTGTYEQYF
TRBJ2-7	TRBV11-2	NA	NA	TGTGCCAGCAGCTACTCGGGGGACGCCTACGAGCAGTACTTC	CASSYSGDAYEQYF
TRBJ2-5	TRBV20-1	NA	TRBD2	TGCAGTGCTAGTACTAGCGGGGGAGAGACCCAGTACTTC	CSASTSGGETQYF
TRBJ2-1	TRBV9	NA	TRBD2	TGTGCCAGCAGCGTAGAGGGACTAGCGCATGAGCAGTTCTTC	CASSVEGLAHEQFF
TRBJ1-1	TRBV3-1/TRBV3-2	NA	TRBD1	TGTGCCAGCAGCCAAGCAGACAGGGAAGGTGAAGCTTTCTTT	CASSQADREGEAFF
TRBJ2-7	TRBV2	NA	NA	TGTGCCAGCCTCCAGGGTAGAAGCTCCTACGAGCAGTACTTC	CASLQGRSSYEQYF
TRBJ1-3	TRBV5-1	NA	TRBD1	TGCGCCAGCAGCTCTAACCCGGGACAGGGCATCTCTGGAAACACCATATATTTT	CASSSNPGQGISGNTIYF
TRBJ1-2	TRBV25-1	NA	NA	TGTGCCAGCAGTGAATTGAGGACAGCCCGTGGCTACACCTTC	CASSELRTARGYTF
TRBJ2-1	TRBV19	NA	TRBD2	TGTGCCAGTAGTACGAAGCGGGGGGGCATTGAGCAGTTCTTC	CASSTKRGGIEQFF
TRBJ1-6	TRBV5-4	once	NA	TGTGCCAGCAGTTGGGGCAGTCGCGGGGGTTCCTATAATTCACCCCTCCACTTT	CASSWGSRGGSYNSPLHF
TRBJ2-7	TRBV2	NA	TRBD2	TGTGCCAGCAACATACTAGCGGGGGGTCACGAGCAGTACTTC	CASNILAGGHEQYF
TRBJ2-2	TRBV18	NA	NA	TGTGCCAGCTCACCACCGATCGGGTTCGGCACCGGGGAGCTGTTTTTT	CASSPPIGFGTGELFF
TRBJ2-7	TRBV4-1	NA	TRBD1	TGCGCCAGCAGCCAAGGACCGGGACAGGGAGCCTACGAGCAGTACTTC	CASSQGPGQGAYEQYF
TRBJ1-5	TRBV19	NA	NA	TGTGCCAGTATGACAGCTTATAGCAATCAGCCCCAGCATTTT	CASMTAYSNQPQHF
TRBJ1-1	TRBV12-5	NA	NA	TGTGCTAGTGGTTTGAGGCCGGAGGGGACTGAAGCTTTCTTT	CASGLRPEGTEAFF
TRBJ2-5	TRBV7-2	NA	TRBD1	TGTGCCAGCAGCCTTCCCGGGACAGGACCCCAAGAGACCCAGTACTTC	CASSLPGTGPQETQYF
TRBJ1-2	TRBV27	few	TRBD1	TGTGCCAGCAGTTTATCCTCAGGGGGGTTAGGGTATGGCTACACCTTC	CASSLSSGGLGYGYTF
TRBJ1-5	TRBV13	NA	NA	TGTGCCAGCAGCTTAGGCAGGGGTAGCAATCAGCCCCAGCATTTT	CASSLGRGSNQPQHF
TRBJ2-2	TRBV9	NA	TRBD2	TGTGCCAGCAGCTCCAGGGCTCAGCGGGGGAACACCGGGGAGCTGTTTTTT	CASSSRAQRGNTGELFF
TRBJ2-1	TRBV5-5	NA	TRBD2	TGTGCCAGCAGCTTGGCCGTGCTAGCGGGGGTCAATGAGCAGTTCTTC	CASSLAVLAGVNEQFF
TRBJ2-7	TRBV5-1	NA	NA	TGCGCCAGCAGCTTGGTCCAGGCCACCTACGAGCAGTACTTC	CASSLVQATYEQYF
TRBJ2-7	TRBV5-6	NA	NA	TGTGCCAGCGGCCCTGACAGTACGTCCTACGAGCAGTACTTC	CASGPDSTSYEQYF
TRBJ1-1	TRBV6-5	NA	TRBD1	TGTGCCAGCGGCCCGGACAGGGCCACTGAAGCTTTCTTT	CASGPDRATEAFF
TRBJ1-3	TRBV4-1	NA	TRBD1	TGCGCCAGCAGCCAAGGACAGGGGGCGGACACCATATATTTT	CASSQGQGADTIYF
TRBJ1-5	TRBV19	NA	NA	TGTGCCAGTGGTATAGACAGGTCCTTAAATCAGCCCCAGCATTTT	CASGIDRSLNQPQHF
TRBJ2-1	TRBV2	NA	TRBD2	TGTGCCAGCAACACCGGGACTAGCGGGAGCAATGAGCAGTTCTTC	CASNTGTSGSNEQFF
TRBJ1-1	TRBV9	NA	NA	TGTGCCAGCAGCGTAGAACAGGGCACTGAAGCTTTCTTT	CASSVEQGTEAFF
TRBJ1-5	TRBV2	once	NA	TGTGCCAGCAGTTTAAAGGGGCTCGGCCAGCCCCAGCATTTT	CASSLKGLGQPQHF
TRBJ2-2	TRBV6-2/TRBV6-3	NA	NA	TGTGCCAGCAGTTACTGGAAAACAGGGATAGGAGGTACCGGGGAGCTGTTTTTT	CASSYWKTGIGGTGELFF